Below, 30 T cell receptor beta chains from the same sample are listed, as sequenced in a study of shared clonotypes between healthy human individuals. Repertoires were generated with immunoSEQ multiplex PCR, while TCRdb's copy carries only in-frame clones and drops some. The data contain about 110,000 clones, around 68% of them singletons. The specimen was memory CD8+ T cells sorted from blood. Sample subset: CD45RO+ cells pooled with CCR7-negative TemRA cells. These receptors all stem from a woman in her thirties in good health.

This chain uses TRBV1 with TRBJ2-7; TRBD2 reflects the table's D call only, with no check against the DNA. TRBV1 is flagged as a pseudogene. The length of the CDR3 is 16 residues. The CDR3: CTSSQDVGGRRSEQYF. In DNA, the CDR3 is TGCACCAGCAGCCAAGATGTTGGCGGGAGGAGGTCCGAGCAGTACTTC.

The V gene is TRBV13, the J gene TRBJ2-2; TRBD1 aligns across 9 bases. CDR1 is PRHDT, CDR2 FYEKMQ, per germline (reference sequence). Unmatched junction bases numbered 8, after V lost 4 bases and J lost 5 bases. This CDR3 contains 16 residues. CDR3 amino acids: CASSSTGGVGTGELFF. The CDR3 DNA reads TGTGCCAGCAGCTCAACAGGGGGCGTTGGGACCGGGGAGCTGTTTTTT.

CDR3 region: CSVPGTGFYEQYF. The CDR3, as DNA: TGCAGCGTCCCCGGGACAGGGTTCTACGAGCAGTACTTC. V is TRBV29-1 and J is TRBJ2-7; 9 positions agree with TRBD1. The CDR3 loop spans 13 amino acids. Germline V gene sequence: CDR1 SQVTM, CDR2 ANQGSEA. Unmatched junction bases numbered 6, after V lost 6 bases and J lost 3 bases.

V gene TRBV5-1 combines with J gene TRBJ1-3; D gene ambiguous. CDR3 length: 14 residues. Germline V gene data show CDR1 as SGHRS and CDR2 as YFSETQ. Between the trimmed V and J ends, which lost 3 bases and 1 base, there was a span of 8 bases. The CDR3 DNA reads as TGCGCCAGCAGCTCGGACCTTTCTGGAAACACCATATATTTT. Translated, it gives CASSSDLSGNTIYF.

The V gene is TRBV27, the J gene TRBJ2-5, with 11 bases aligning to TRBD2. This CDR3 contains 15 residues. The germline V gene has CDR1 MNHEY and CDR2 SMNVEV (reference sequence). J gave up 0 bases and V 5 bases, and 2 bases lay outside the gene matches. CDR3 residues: CASSLGLADQETQYF. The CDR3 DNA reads TGTGCCAGCAGTCTGGGACTAGCGGACCAAGAGACCCAGTACTTC.

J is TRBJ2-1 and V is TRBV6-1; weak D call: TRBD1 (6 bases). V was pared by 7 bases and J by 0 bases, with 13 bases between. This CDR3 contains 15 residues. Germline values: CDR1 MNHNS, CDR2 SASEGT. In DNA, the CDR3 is TGTGCCAGCACCGTAGGGACAAACTCCTACAATGAGCAGTTCTTC. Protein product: CASTVGTNSYNEQFF.

CDR3 amino acids: CAISPTGIPPEQYF. DNA for the CDR3: TGTGCCATCAGCCCGACAGGGATCCCACCCGAGCAGTACTTC. The rearrangement joins TRBV10-3 to TRBJ2-7; the match to TRBD1 covers 7 bases. This CDR3 region has 14 residues. Trimming took 6 bases from V and 6 from J; bases not matched to a gene: 11. Germline CDR1 ENHRY, CDR2 SYGVKD.

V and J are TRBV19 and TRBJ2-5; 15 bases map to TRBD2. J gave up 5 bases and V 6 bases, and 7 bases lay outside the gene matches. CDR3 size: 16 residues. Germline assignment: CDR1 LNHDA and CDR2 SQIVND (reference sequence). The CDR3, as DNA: TGTGCCAGTAGAAATGATGGGACTAGCGGGAGGGAGACCCAGTACTTC. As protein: CASRNDGTSGRETQYF.

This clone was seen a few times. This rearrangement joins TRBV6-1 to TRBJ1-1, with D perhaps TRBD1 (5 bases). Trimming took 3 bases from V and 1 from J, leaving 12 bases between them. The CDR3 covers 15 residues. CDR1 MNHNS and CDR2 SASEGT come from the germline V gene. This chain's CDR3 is CASSDKITGNTEAFF. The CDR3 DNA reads TGTGCCAGCAGTGATAAAATCACAGGGAACACTGAAGCTTTCTTT.

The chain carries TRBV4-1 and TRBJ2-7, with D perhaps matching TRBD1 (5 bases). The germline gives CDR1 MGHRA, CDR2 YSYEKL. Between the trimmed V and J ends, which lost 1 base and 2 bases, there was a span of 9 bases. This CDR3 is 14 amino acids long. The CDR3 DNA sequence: TGCGCCAGCAGCCAAGCTTACAGGACCTACGAGCAGTACTTC. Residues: CASSQAYRTYEQYF.

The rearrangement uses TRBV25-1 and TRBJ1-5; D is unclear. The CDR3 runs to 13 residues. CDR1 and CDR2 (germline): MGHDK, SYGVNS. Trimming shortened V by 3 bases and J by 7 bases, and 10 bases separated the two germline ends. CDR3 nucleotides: TGTGCCAGCAGTGAGGGAGGAGGCCAGCCCCAGCATTTT. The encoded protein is CASSEGGGQPQHF.

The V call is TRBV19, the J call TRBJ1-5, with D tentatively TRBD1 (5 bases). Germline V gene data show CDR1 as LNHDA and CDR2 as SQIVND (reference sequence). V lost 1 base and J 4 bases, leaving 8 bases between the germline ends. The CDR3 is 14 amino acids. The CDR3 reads CASSIGGWNQPQHF. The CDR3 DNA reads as TGTGCCAGTAGTATAGGGGGGTGGAATCAGCCCCAGCATTTT.

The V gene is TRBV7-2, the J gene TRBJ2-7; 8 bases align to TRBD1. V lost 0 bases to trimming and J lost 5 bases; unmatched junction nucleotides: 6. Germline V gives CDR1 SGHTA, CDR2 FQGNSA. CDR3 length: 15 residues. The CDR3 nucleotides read TGTGCCAGCAGCTTAGCAGTGGACAGGGCTCACGAGCAGTACTTC. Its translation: CASSLAVDRAHEQYF.

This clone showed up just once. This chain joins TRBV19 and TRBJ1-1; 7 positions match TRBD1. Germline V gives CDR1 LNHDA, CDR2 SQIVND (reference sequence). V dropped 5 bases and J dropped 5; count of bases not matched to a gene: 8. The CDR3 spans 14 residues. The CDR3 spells CASSETTGQTEAFF. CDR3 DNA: TGTGCCAGTAGTGAAACGACAGGGCAAACTGAAGCTTTCTTT.

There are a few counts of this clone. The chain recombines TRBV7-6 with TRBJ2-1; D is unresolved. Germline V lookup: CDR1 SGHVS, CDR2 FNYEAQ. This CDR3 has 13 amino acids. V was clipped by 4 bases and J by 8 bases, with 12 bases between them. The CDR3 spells CASSSDSLDEQFF. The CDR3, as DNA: TGTGCCAGCAGCTCCGACTCTCTGGATGAGCAGTTCTTC. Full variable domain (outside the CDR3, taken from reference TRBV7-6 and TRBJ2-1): GAGVSQSPRYKVTKRGQDVALRCDPISGHVSLYWYRQALGQGPEFLTYFNYEAQQDKSGLPNDRFSAERPEGSISTLTIQRTEQRDSAMYRCASSSDSLDEQFFGPGTRLTVL.

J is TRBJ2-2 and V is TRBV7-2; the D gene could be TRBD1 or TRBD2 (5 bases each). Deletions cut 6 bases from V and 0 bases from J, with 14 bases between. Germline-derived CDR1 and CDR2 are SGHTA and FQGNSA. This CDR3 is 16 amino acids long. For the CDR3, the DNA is TGTGCCAGCAGATACCCTGGGACGTCGAACACCGGGGAGCTGTTTTTT. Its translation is CASRYPGTSNTGELFF.

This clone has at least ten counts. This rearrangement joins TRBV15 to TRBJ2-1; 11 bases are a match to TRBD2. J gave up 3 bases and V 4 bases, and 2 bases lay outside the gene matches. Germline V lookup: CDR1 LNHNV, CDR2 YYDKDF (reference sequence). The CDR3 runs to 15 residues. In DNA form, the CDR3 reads TGTGCCACCAGCATAGCGGGAGGGGACTACAATGAGCAGTTCTTC. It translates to CATSIAGGDYNEQFF.

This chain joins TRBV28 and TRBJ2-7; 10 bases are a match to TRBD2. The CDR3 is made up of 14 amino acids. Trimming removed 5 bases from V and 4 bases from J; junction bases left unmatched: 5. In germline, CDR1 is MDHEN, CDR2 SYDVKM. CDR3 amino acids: CASSLAGEGYEQYF. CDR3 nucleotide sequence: TGTGCCAGCAGTCTAGCGGGAGAGGGGTACGAGCAGTACTTC.

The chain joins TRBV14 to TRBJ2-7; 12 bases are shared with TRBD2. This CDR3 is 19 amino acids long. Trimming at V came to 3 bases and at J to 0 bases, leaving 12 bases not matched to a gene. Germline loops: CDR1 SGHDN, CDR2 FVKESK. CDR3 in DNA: TGTGCCAGCAGCCACCTACAGGGGCTACTAGCGGGAGGCTCCTACGAGCAGTACTTC. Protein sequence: CASSHLQGLLAGGSYEQYF.

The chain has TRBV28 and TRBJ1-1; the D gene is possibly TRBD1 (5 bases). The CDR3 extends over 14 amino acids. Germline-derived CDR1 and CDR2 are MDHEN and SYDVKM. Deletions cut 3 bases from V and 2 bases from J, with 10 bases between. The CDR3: CASSFSRGNTEAFF. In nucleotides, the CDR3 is TGTGCCAGCAGTTTTTCGAGGGGTAACACTGAAGCTTTCTTT.

CDR3 nucleotide sequence: TGTGCCAGCAGCTTAGACGTGGGGCCGGGGCAGCCCCAGCATTTT. This translates into CASSLDVGPGQPQHF. The chain carries TRBV7-9 and TRBJ1-5; D perhaps matches TRBD1 (5 bases). The CDR3 contains 15 residues. Germline values: CDR1 SEHNR, CDR2 FQNEAQ (reference sequence). Trimming removed 1 base at V and 7 bases at J, with 14 bases between.

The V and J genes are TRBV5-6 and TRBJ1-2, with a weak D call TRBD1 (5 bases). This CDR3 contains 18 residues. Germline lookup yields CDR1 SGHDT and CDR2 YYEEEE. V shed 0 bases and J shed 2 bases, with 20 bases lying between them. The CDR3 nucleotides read TGTGCCAGCAGCTTGGTAGGTTTGGCTAGGGGAATCAACTATGGCTACACCTTC. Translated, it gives CASSLVGLARGINYGYTF.

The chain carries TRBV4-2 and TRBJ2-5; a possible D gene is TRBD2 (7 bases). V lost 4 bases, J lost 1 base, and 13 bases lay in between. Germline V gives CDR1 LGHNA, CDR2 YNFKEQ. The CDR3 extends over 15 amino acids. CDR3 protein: CASSRRGGGQETQYF. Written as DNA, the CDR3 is TGTGCCAGCAGCCGCAGGGGAGGGGGCCAAGAGACCCAGTACTTC.

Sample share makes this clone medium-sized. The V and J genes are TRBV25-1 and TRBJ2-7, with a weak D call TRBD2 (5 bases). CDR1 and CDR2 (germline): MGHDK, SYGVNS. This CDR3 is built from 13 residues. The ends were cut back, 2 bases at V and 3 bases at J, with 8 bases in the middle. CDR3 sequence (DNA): TGTGCCAGCAGTGAAGAGGGCAACTACGAGCAGTACTTC. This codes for CASSEEGNYEQYF.

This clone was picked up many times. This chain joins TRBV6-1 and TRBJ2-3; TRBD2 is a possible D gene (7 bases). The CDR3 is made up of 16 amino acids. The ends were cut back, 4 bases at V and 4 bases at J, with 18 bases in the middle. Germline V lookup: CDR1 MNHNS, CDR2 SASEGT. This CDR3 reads CASSAEAGRGADTQYF. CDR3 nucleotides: TGTGCCAGCAGTGCAGAGGCAGGGAGGGGGGCAGATACGCAGTATTTT.

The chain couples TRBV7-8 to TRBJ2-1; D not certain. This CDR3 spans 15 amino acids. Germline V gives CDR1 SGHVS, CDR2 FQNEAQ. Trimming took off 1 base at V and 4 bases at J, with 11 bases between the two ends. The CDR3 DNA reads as TGTGCCAGCAGCTTAGTAGGCGGTGGATACAATGAGCAGTTCTTC. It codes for CASSLVGGGYNEQFF.

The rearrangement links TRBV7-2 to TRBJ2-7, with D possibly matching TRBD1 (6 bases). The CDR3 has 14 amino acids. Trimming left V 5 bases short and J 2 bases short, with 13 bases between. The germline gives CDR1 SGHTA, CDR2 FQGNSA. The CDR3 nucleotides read TGTGCCAGCAGCGTGGCTAGGACAGCCTACGAGCAGTACTTC. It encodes CASSVARTAYEQYF.

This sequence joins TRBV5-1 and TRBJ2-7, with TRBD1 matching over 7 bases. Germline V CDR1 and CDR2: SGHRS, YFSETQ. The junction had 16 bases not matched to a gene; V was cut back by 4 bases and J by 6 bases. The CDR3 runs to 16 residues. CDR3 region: CASSEQPGTVNSEQYF. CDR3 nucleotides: TGCGCCAGCAGCGAACAACCAGGGACAGTTAACAGCGAGCAGTACTTC. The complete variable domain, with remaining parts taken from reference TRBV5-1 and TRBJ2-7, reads KAGVTQTPRYLIKTRGQQVTLSCSPISGHRSVSWYQQTPGQGLQFLFEYFSETQRNKGNFPGRFSGRQFSNSRSEMNVSTLELGDSALYLCASSEQPGTVNSEQYFGPGTRLTVT.

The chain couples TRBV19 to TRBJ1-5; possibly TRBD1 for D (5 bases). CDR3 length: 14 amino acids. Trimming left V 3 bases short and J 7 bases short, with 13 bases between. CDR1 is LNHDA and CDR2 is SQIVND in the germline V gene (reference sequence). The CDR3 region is CASSIGQGGQPQHF. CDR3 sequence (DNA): TGTGCCAGTAGTATCGGGCAGGGTGGGCAGCCCCAGCATTTT.

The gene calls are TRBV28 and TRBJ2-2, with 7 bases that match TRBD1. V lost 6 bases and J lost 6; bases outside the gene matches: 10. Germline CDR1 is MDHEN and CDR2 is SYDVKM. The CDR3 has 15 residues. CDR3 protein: CASSETPQGPGELFF. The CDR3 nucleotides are TGTGCCAGCAGCGAAACCCCACAGGGGCCCGGGGAGCTGTTTTTT.